The rows below give T cell receptor beta chains drawn from one sample of a study of CD8+ T cells in alopecia areata. The table came from immunoSEQ multiplex PCR; TCRdb's copy has only in-frame clones and leaves some out. The table shows some 42,000 clones, with roughly 92% occurring only once. Sequences were derived from CD8+ T cells sorted from blood, sampled at week 24, from a patient treated with tofacitinib. The receptors come from a human donor with alopecia areata. The conserved cysteine and the conserved F or W are not part of the CDR3 here.

V gene: TRBV4-1; J gene: TRBJ2-3; CDR3 protein: ASSQLGFADTQY
V gene: TRBV1; J gene: TRBJ2-5; CDR3 protein: TSSCGSGTSGLRGKAQY
V gene: TRBV5-4; J gene: TRBJ2-5; CDR3 protein: ASSRGAGGAHETQY
V gene: TRBV10-2; J gene: TRBJ1-5; CDR3 protein: ASSESPGNSNQPQH
V gene: TRBV6-1; J gene: TRBJ2-7; CDR3 protein: ASSVQTAYEQY
V gene: TRBV6-1; J gene: TRBJ1-5; CDR3 protein: ASSTNIDMNQPQH
V gene: TRBV7-8; J gene: TRBJ2-2; CDR3 protein: ASSLHDRTNTGELF
V gene: TRBV7-9; J gene: TRBJ2-7; CDR3 protein: ASSHRDSYEQY
V gene: TRBV27; J gene: TRBJ2-7; CDR3 protein: ASSRDRDLSYEQY
V gene: TRBV27; J gene: TRBJ2-4; CDR3 protein: ASSFPGDIQY
V gene: TRBV2; J gene: TRBJ2-5; CDR3 protein: ASSSPGTNQETQY
V gene: TRBV6-1; J gene: TRBJ2-1; CDR3 protein: ASSEFTHPEQF
V gene: TRBV29-1; J gene: NA; CDR3 protein: SASGGSSYEQY
V gene: TRBV29-1; J gene: NA; CDR3 protein: SVHRGYEQY
V gene: TRBV15; J gene: TRBJ2-7; CDR3 protein: ATSRDYSYEQY
V gene: TRBV29-1; J gene: TRBJ2-1; CDR3 protein: SVYLSGGYNEQF
V gene: TRBV5-4; J gene: TRBJ2-3; CDR3 protein: ASSRITDTQY
V gene: TRBV27; J gene: TRBJ2-7; CDR3 protein: ASSLLLGPIYEQC
V gene: TRBV29-1; J gene: TRBJ2-2; CDR3 protein: SVGDRRNTGELF
V gene: TRBV27; J gene: TRBJ2-3; CDR3 protein: ASSPPDLDTQY
V gene: TRBV28; J gene: TRBJ2-7; CDR3 protein: ASSPRLAVSYEQY
V gene: TRBV19; J gene: TRBJ2-5; CDR3 protein: ASSILPRPQETQY
V gene: TRBV6-5; J gene: TRBJ2-7; CDR3 protein: ASSWEAGGSYEQY
V gene: TRBV4-1; J gene: TRBJ2-5; CDR3 protein: ASGQGRGGSQETQY
V gene: TRBV9; J gene: TRBJ2-7; CDR3 protein: ASSPVPGQGYEQY
V gene: TRBV29-1; J gene: TRBJ2-7; CDR3 protein: SVQGAGYEQY
V gene: TRBV14; J gene: TRBJ2-1; CDR3 protein: ASSPGTGVGEQF
V gene: TRBV18; J gene: TRBJ2-7; CDR3 protein: ASSPGQGTYEQY
V gene: TRBV27; J gene: TRBJ1-2; CDR3 protein: ASSLGIANYGYT
V gene: TRBV7-6; J gene: TRBJ2-2; CDR3 protein: ASSLLAGGDTGELF
V gene: TRBV7-9; J gene: TRBJ1-5; CDR3 protein: ASSDPVGELLSNQPQH
V gene: TRBV28; J gene: TRBJ2-7; CDR3 protein: ASSFLRTGGSYEQY
V gene: TRBV9; J gene: TRBJ2-3; CDR3 protein: ASSDKTGLSSDTQY
V gene: TRBV4-1; J gene: TRBJ2-7; CDR3 protein: ASSQEPTGGHYEQY
V gene: TRBV28; J gene: TRBJ2-7; CDR3 protein: ASSYTSYEQY
V gene: TRBV27; J gene: TRBJ2-3; CDR3 protein: ASRPTQRGGPADTQY
V gene: TRBV7-9; J gene: TRBJ2-7; CDR3 protein: ASSLPLSGHSYEQY
V gene: TRBV11-2; J gene: TRBJ2-6; CDR3 protein: ASSSWTGGAGANVLT
V gene: TRBV7-9; J gene: TRBJ1-3; CDR3 protein: ASGGTADSGNTIY
V gene: TRBV5-6; J gene: TRBJ2-1; CDR3 protein: ASSFLGNEQF
V gene: TRBV28; J gene: TRBJ2-7; CDR3 protein: AVGGSSYEQY
V gene: TRBV7-3; J gene: TRBJ2-1; CDR3 protein: ASSPGLGPYNEQF
V gene: TRBV4-1; J gene: NA; CDR3 protein: ASSQGAMVSYEQY
V gene: TRBV27; J gene: TRBJ2-7; CDR3 protein: ASSPLGGTAYEQY
V gene: TRBV7-9; J gene: TRBJ2-7; CDR3 protein: ASSYGTGRYEQY
V gene: TRBV7-9; J gene: TRBJ2-1; CDR3 protein: ASSFQFNEQF
V gene: TRBV7-2; J gene: TRBJ2-5; CDR3 protein: ASSLWGGLGETQY
V gene: TRBV2; J gene: TRBJ2-7; CDR3 protein: ASSELGQDSYEQY
V gene: TRBV10-3; J gene: TRBJ2-5; CDR3 protein: AIRDTGEEETQY
V gene: TRBV5-6; J gene: TRBJ2-5; CDR3 protein: ASSGAGSEGETQY
V gene: TRBV4-3; J gene: TRBJ2-6; CDR3 protein: ASSPHSSSGANVLT
V gene: TRBV7-2; J gene: TRBJ2-3; CDR3 protein: ASSSTPISHADTQY
V gene: TRBV11-2; J gene: TRBJ2-7; CDR3 protein: ASGSLGYSPEQY
V gene: TRBV5-5; J gene: TRBJ2-1; CDR3 protein: ASSLGLAGGLHEQF
V gene: TRBV7-2; J gene: TRBJ2-2; CDR3 protein: ASSTRAGVNTGELF